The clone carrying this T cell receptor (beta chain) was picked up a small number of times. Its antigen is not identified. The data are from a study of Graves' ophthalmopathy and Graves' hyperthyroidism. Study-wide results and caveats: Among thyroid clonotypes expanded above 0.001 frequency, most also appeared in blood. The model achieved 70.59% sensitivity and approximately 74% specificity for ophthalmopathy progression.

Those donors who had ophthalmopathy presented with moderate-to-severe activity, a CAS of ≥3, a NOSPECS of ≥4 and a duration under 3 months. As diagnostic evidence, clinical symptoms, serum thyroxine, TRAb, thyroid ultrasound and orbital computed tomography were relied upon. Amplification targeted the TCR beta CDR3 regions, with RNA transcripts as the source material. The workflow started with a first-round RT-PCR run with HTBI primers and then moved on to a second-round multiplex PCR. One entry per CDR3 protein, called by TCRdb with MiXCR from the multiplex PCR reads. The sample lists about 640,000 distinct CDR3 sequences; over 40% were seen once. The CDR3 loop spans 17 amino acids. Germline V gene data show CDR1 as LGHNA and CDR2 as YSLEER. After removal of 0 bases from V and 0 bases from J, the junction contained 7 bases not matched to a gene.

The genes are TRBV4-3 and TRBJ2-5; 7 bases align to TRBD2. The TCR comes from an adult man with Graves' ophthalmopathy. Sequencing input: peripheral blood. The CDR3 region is CASSQEIAGPYQETQYF. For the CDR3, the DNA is TGCGCCAGCAGCCAAGAAATAGCGGGTCCGTACCAAGAGACCCAGTACTTC.